A selection of T cell receptor beta chains follows, all from one sample in a study of T cell responses to AZD1222 COVID-19 vaccine. Clones were sequenced by immunoSEQ multiplex PCR, and TCRdb holds only the in-frame ones, with some missing. This sample has some 130,000 clones, with just under 95% found just once. The sample consisted of peripheral blood, taken 28 days after the second AZD1222 dose. The receptors come from an adult who received the AZD1222 COVID-19 vaccine. Both conserved end residues are part of each CDR3. The D gene is left open where the match is weak. Clone size is shown for a subset of rows, as once, few, many or a class of expanded clone.

D gene: TRBD1; V gene: TRBV19; clone size: -; J gene: TRBJ1-5; CDR3 protein: CASRRDRGFGNQPQHF; CDR3 DNA: TGTGCCAGTAGGAGAGACAGGGGTTTTGGCAATCAGCCCCAGCATTTT
D gene: -; V gene: TRBV14; clone size: -; J gene: TRBJ2-5; CDR3 protein: CASSQDGFWASETQYF; CDR3 DNA: TGTGCCAGCAGCCAAGATGGCTTTTGGGCTTCCGAGACCCAGTACTTC
D gene: -; V gene: TRBV4-1; clone size: -; J gene: TRBJ1-5; CDR3 protein: CASSRTGNQPQHF; CDR3 DNA: TGCGCCAGCAGCCGAACAGGGAATCAGCCCCAGCATTTT
D gene: -; V gene: TRBV6-1; clone size: -; J gene: TRBJ1-6; CDR3 protein: CASSEGRRSYNHNSPLHF; CDR3 DNA: TGTGCCAGCAGTGAAGGTCGCAGGTCGTATAACCACAATTCACCCCTCCACTTT
D gene: TRBD2; V gene: TRBV7-2; clone size: -; J gene: TRBJ2-1; CDR3 protein: CASTPWERGDNEQFF; CDR3 DNA: TGTGCCAGCACCCCGTGGGAGCGGGGGGATAATGAGCAGTTCTTC
D gene: -; V gene: TRBV12-3/TRBV12-4; clone size: few; J gene: TRBJ2-5; CDR3 protein: CASSLVAETQYF; CDR3 DNA: TGTGCCAGCAGTTTAGTTGCCGAGACCCAGTACTTC
D gene: -; V gene: TRBV7-9; clone size: -; J gene: TRBJ2-1; CDR3 protein: CASSFGGGNEQFF; CDR3 DNA: TGTGCCAGCAGCTTCGGGGGCGGAAATGAGCAGTTCTTC
D gene: -; V gene: TRBV5-4; clone size: once; J gene: TRBJ2-5; CDR3 protein: CASGGSQETQYF; CDR3 DNA: TGTGCCAGCGGGGGGTCCCAAGAGACCCAGTACTTC
D gene: TRBD1; V gene: TRBV6-5; clone size: -; J gene: TRBJ1-5; CDR3 protein: CASRKTGAGRPQHF; CDR3 DNA: TGTGCCAGCAGGAAAACAGGGGCTGGGAGGCCCCAGCATTTT
D gene: TRBD1; V gene: TRBV7-2; clone size: -; J gene: TRBJ2-7; CDR3 protein: CASSLPGTASYEQYF; CDR3 DNA: TGTGCCAGCAGCTTGCCCGGGACAGCCTCCTACGAGCAGTACTTC
D gene: TRBD2; V gene: TRBV2; clone size: -; J gene: TRBJ2-5; CDR3 protein: CASSRGGLETQYF; CDR3 DNA: TGTGCCAGCAGTCGGGGGGGATTGGAGACCCAGTACTTC
D gene: TRBD1; V gene: TRBV19; clone size: -; J gene: TRBJ1-5; CDR3 protein: CASKEDRVPSNQPQHF; CDR3 DNA: TGTGCCAGTAAGGAAGACAGGGTTCCGAGCAATCAGCCCCAGCATTTT
D gene: TRBD2; V gene: TRBV18; clone size: -; J gene: TRBJ2-2; CDR3 protein: CASSPQSGDTGELFF; CDR3 DNA: TGTGCCAGCTCACCACAGAGCGGGGACACCGGGGAGCTGTTTTTT
D gene: -; V gene: TRBV7-9; clone size: -; J gene: TRBJ2-2; CDR3 protein: CASSLRTGRAGELFF; CDR3 DNA: TGTGCCAGCAGCTTACGGACAGGGAGGGCCGGGGAGCTGTTTTTT
D gene: TRBD1; V gene: TRBV7-8; clone size: few; J gene: TRBJ2-3; CDR3 protein: CASSPRTGGTQYF; CDR3 DNA: TGTGCCAGCAGCCCCAGAACAGGGGGTACGCAGTATTTT
D gene: -; V gene: TRBV3-1/TRBV3-2; clone size: -; J gene: TRBJ2-1; CDR3 protein: CASSQDSLAREQFF; CDR3 DNA: TGTGCCAGCAGCCAAGATTCCCTAGCACGGGAGCAGTTCTTC
D gene: -; V gene: TRBV27; clone size: once; J gene: TRBJ1-2; CDR3 protein: CASGKGQPTGYGYTF; CDR3 DNA: TGTGCCAGCGGAAAAGGACAGCCAACGGGCTATGGCTACACCTTC
D gene: -; V gene: TRBV2; clone size: -; J gene: TRBJ1-1; CDR3 protein: CASIRRSNTEAFF; CDR3 DNA: TGTGCCAGCATAAGACGGTCGAACACTGAAGCTTTCTTT
D gene: -; V gene: TRBV24-1; clone size: -; J gene: TRBJ1-5; CDR3 protein: CATSDGADRAGQPQHF; CDR3 DNA: TGTGCCACCAGTGATGGCGCTGACAGAGCAGGTCAGCCCCAGCATTTT
D gene: -; V gene: TRBV6-5; clone size: -; J gene: TRBJ2-1; CDR3 protein: CASGPGRVEQFF; CDR3 DNA: TGTGCCAGCGGGCCCGGGCGGGTGGAGCAGTTCTTC
D gene: -; V gene: TRBV6-4; clone size: few; J gene: TRBJ2-2; CDR3 protein: CASSDSNLDTGELFF; CDR3 DNA: TGTGCCAGCAGTGACTCGAATTTGGACACCGGGGAGCTGTTTTTT
D gene: -; V gene: TRBV5-1; clone size: once; J gene: TRBJ2-7; CDR3 protein: CASSLAHGEESEQYF; CDR3 DNA: TGCGCCAGCAGCTTGGCGCACGGGGAGGAGAGCGAGCAGTACTTC
D gene: -; V gene: TRBV4-2; clone size: -; J gene: TRBJ2-3; CDR3 protein: CASSQTFGGAGQDTQYF; CDR3 DNA: TGTGCCAGCAGCCAAACGTTCGGCGGGGCGGGACAAGATACGCAGTATTTT
D gene: -; V gene: TRBV3-1/TRBV3-2; clone size: -; J gene: TRBJ1-5; CDR3 protein: CASSQGDQPQHF; CDR3 DNA: TGTGCCAGCAGCCAAGGAGATCAGCCCCAGCATTTT
D gene: TRBD1; V gene: TRBV30; clone size: -; J gene: TRBJ1-5; CDR3 protein: CAWSRDSLNQPQHF; CDR3 DNA: TGTGCCTGGAGTCGGGACAGCTTAAATCAGCCCCAGCATTTT
D gene: -; V gene: TRBV7-8; clone size: once; J gene: TRBJ1-4; CDR3 protein: CASSLSLAATNEKLFF; CDR3 DNA: TGTGCCAGCAGCTTAAGTCTGGCAGCAACTAATGAAAAACTGTTTTTT
D gene: -; V gene: TRBV6-5; clone size: -; J gene: TRBJ1-2; CDR3 protein: CASRGGLYYGYTF; CDR3 DNA: TGTGCCAGCCGGGGAGGGCTTTACTATGGCTACACCTTC
D gene: -; V gene: TRBV19; clone size: -; J gene: TRBJ2-7; CDR3 protein: CASRPQGRYEQYF; CDR3 DNA: TGTGCCAGTAGACCACAGGGGAGGTACGAGCAGTACTTC
D gene: -; V gene: TRBV9; clone size: -; J gene: TRBJ1-2; CDR3 protein: CASSFNDPGVFGYTF; CDR3 DNA: TGTGCCAGCAGCTTTAATGATCCAGGGGTCTTTGGCTACACCTTC
D gene: -; V gene: TRBV20-1; clone size: -; J gene: TRBJ2-5; CDR3 protein: CSASWGQSQETQYF; CDR3 DNA: TGCAGTGCTAGTTGGGGCCAATCGCAGGAGACCCAGTACTTC
D gene: TRBD1; V gene: TRBV18; clone size: -; J gene: TRBJ1-2; CDR3 protein: CASSPPDRGHNYGYTF; CDR3 DNA: TGTGCCAGCTCACCGCCCGACAGGGGGCACAACTATGGCTACACCTTC
D gene: TRBD1; V gene: TRBV9; clone size: -; J gene: TRBJ1-1; CDR3 protein: CASSADRGEAFF; CDR3 DNA: TGTGCCAGCAGCGCGGACAGGGGCGAAGCTTTCTTT
D gene: -; V gene: TRBV7-2; clone size: -; J gene: TRBJ2-5; CDR3 protein: CASSPDRQETQYF; CDR3 DNA: TGTGCCAGCAGCCCGGACAGACAAGAGACCCAGTACTTC
D gene: TRBD1; V gene: TRBV11-3; clone size: -; J gene: TRBJ2-2; CDR3 protein: CASSTLTGVDGELFF; CDR3 DNA: TGTGCCAGCAGCACTCTCACAGGGGTTGACGGGGAGCTGTTTTTT
D gene: -; V gene: TRBV7-3; clone size: -; J gene: TRBJ2-2; CDR3 protein: CASSLKTSPGELFF; CDR3 DNA: TGTGCCAGCAGCTTAAAAACTAGCCCCGGGGAGCTGTTTTTT
D gene: TRBD1; V gene: TRBV18; clone size: -; J gene: TRBJ1-2; CDR3 protein: CASSTGDVSPAPYSGDGYTF; CDR3 DNA: TGTGCCAGCTCGACAGGGGATGTTTCCCCCGCCCCGTACTCAGGAGATGGCTACACCTTC
D gene: -; V gene: TRBV5-1; clone size: -; J gene: TRBJ2-7; CDR3 protein: CASSPGDVAYEQYF; CDR3 DNA: TGCGCCAGCAGCCCCGGGGACGTTGCCTACGAGCAGTACTTC
D gene: -; V gene: TRBV30; clone size: -; J gene: TRBJ1-2; CDR3 protein: CAWSVGSGYTF; CDR3 DNA: TGTGCCTGGAGTGTCGGGAGTGGCTACACCTTC
D gene: TRBD1; V gene: TRBV3-1/TRBV3-2; clone size: once; J gene: TRBJ1-1; CDR3 protein: CASSQVGRGKTEAFF; CDR3 DNA: TGTGCCAGCAGCCAAGTCGGCAGGGGGAAAACTGAAGCTTTCTTT
D gene: TRBD1; V gene: TRBV19; clone size: -; J gene: TRBJ2-1; CDR3 protein: CASSTARQGGYNEQFF; CDR3 DNA: TGTGCCAGTAGTACCGCTCGACAGGGTGGCTACAATGAGCAGTTCTTC
D gene: TRBD2; V gene: TRBV5-6; clone size: -; J gene: TRBJ2-5; CDR3 protein: CASSLQGFGGGVQETQYF; CDR3 DNA: TGTGCCAGCAGCTTGCAGGGTTTTGGCGGGGGTGTACAAGAGACCCAGTACTTC
D gene: -; V gene: TRBV12-3/TRBV12-4; clone size: once; J gene: TRBJ1-5; CDR3 protein: CASSLEGGRTQHF; CDR3 DNA: TGTGCCAGCAGTTTGGAAGGGGGTCGAACCCAGCATTTT
D gene: -; V gene: TRBV28; clone size: -; J gene: TRBJ1-3; CDR3 protein: CASSLSSTARRGNTIYF; CDR3 DNA: TGTGCCAGCAGTTTAAGTTCTACAGCACGTCGTGGAAACACCATATATTTT
D gene: -; V gene: TRBV6-5; clone size: -; J gene: TRBJ1-1; CDR3 protein: CASSSQGSNTEAFF; CDR3 DNA: TGTGCCAGCAGTTCCCAGGGCTCGAACACTGAAGCTTTCTTT
D gene: -; V gene: TRBV6-1; clone size: -; J gene: TRBJ2-7; CDR3 protein: CASSETGSLNGHEQYF; CDR3 DNA: TGTGCCAGCAGTGAAACCGGGAGCCTTAATGGTCACGAGCAGTACTTC
D gene: -; V gene: TRBV6-5; clone size: -; J gene: TRBJ1-3; CDR3 protein: CATSPLFVSGNTIYF; CDR3 DNA: TGTGCCACATCTCCCCTGTTTGTCTCTGGAAACACCATATATTTT
D gene: -; V gene: TRBV5-5; clone size: -; J gene: TRBJ1-1; CDR3 protein: CASSLLMNTEAFF; CDR3 DNA: TGTGCCAGCAGCTTGTTGATGAACACTGAAGCTTTCTTT
D gene: -; V gene: TRBV5-1; clone size: -; J gene: TRBJ2-1; CDR3 protein: CASGNRRQGRFYNEQFF; CDR3 DNA: TGCGCCAGCGGCAACAGGAGGCAGGGGAGGTTCTACAATGAGCAGTTCTTC
D gene: -; V gene: TRBV7-9; clone size: -; J gene: TRBJ1-3; CDR3 protein: CASSLARLGAGNTIYF; CDR3 DNA: TGTGCCAGCAGCTTAGCGCGGTTGGGGGCTGGAAACACCATATATTTT
D gene: -; V gene: TRBV6-5; clone size: -; J gene: TRBJ1-2; CDR3 protein: CASTQRAGMGYGYTF; CDR3 DNA: TGTGCCAGCACTCAAAGGGCGGGGATGGGCTATGGCTACACCTTC
D gene: TRBD1; V gene: TRBV5-1; clone size: -; J gene: TRBJ2-7; CDR3 protein: CASSFQGQGRLGSYEQYF; CDR3 DNA: TGCGCCAGCAGCTTCCAGGGACAGGGTCGTTTGGGCTCCTACGAGCAGTACTTC
D gene: -; V gene: TRBV9; clone size: -; J gene: TRBJ1-1; CDR3 protein: CASSRGMNTEAFF; CDR3 DNA: TGTGCCAGCAGCCGCGGGATGAACACTGAAGCTTTCTTT
D gene: -; V gene: TRBV25-1; clone size: -; J gene: TRBJ1-1; CDR3 protein: CASSEGGTEAFF; CDR3 DNA: TGTGCCAGCAGCGAAGGGGGTACTGAAGCTTTCTTT
D gene: -; V gene: TRBV4-2; clone size: -; J gene: TRBJ2-2; CDR3 protein: CASSQERGLGGELFF; CDR3 DNA: TGTGCCAGCAGCCAAGAACGGGGGCTTGGCGGGGAGCTGTTTTTT
D gene: -; V gene: TRBV5-1; clone size: -; J gene: TRBJ1-4; CDR3 protein: CASSLWRGGNEKLFF; CDR3 DNA: TGCGCCAGCAGCTTGTGGAGAGGAGGTAATGAAAAACTGTTTTTT
D gene: -; V gene: TRBV29-1; clone size: -; J gene: TRBJ2-1; CDR3 protein: CSVELASYNEQFF; CDR3 DNA: TGCAGCGTTGAATTGGCCTCCTACAATGAGCAGTTCTTC
D gene: -; V gene: TRBV3-1/TRBV3-2; clone size: -; J gene: TRBJ1-2; CDR3 protein: CASSQGGYGYTF; CDR3 DNA: TGTGCCAGCAGCCAAGGTGGCTATGGCTACACCTTC
D gene: -; V gene: TRBV15; clone size: -; J gene: TRBJ2-5; CDR3 protein: CATSRGEKETQYF; CDR3 DNA: TGTGCCACCAGCAGAGGGGAAAAGGAGACCCAGTACTTC
D gene: -; V gene: TRBV9; clone size: once; J gene: TRBJ1-3; CDR3 protein: CASSVAPGHSGNTIYF; CDR3 DNA: TGTGCCAGCAGCGTAGCCCCCGGGCACTCTGGAAACACCATATATTTT